The T cell receptor beta chain described here comes from a study of blood T cell repertoires in COVID-19 (TCRdb year 2020). Regarding the research as a whole: Samples covering the acute and convalescent phases of COVID-19 were provided by collaborators in the United States, Italy and Spain. The repertoires were released in a freely available public database meant as a resource for research on the immune response to SARS-CoV-2. Subjects who had been exposed to COVID-19, were actively infected with it, or had recovered from it provided the deeply sampled blood TCRbeta repertoires that made up the dataset. Nearly every sample came with metadata listing a de-identified subject ID, COVID-19 status, age in years and sex. The material from the prospective study consisted of cDNA or gDNA derived from T cells, B-cell-depleted T cells, or PBMCs. The samples were drawn from two sources: the first 160 participants of the ongoing ImmuneRACE study, and 1,254 subjects contributed by 6 global collaborators. HLA class I and class II types, where available, came from metadata supplied by the sample provider rather than from assay-based typing.

Each collaborating institution followed its own protocols to collect whole blood in K2EDTA tubes. For TCRbeta analysis, collaborators shipped samples in one of three forms: frozen whole blood, isolated PBMCs, or DNA extracted from either of those sample types. TCRbeta CDR3 regions were amplified from genomic DNA using the immunoSEQ Assay, a bias-controlled multiplex PCR. On the authors' methods: Within the assay, amplification of reference gene primers was used to estimate how many nucleated cells each sample contained. To quantify the absolute abundance of each unique TCRbeta CDR3 rearrangement, sequence reads were collapsed and filtered. For each sample, productive Simpson clonality was calculated by taking the square root of Simpson's diversity index across productive rearrangements. This immuneACCESS table, as held by TCRdb, lists in-frame sequences with V and J called but not all clones. Of the missing ones, under half trace to an unresolved V gene in checked studies; the others have no known cause. V, J and clone size were drawn from that table, and D and trimming were deduced from the DNA. This sample gives about 55,000 clones in total; 86% of them show up just once. The ten largest clonotypes hold under 30% of the sample.

The CDR3 starts with the cysteine, ends with the phenylalanine, and has 14 residues. Solely the CDR3 DNA is kept, with 42 bases framed from the first base. Compared with germline, V lacks 8 bases and J lacks 7 bases; bases without a gene match: 8. For CDR1 and CDR2, the germline V gene lists SGHRS and YFSETQ. This clone was seen just once. The clone's antigen remains unknown. Per-nucleotide qualities are absent, and no much larger clonotype sits a single base away. Broad study findings and their caveats: Clinical and demographic metadata were provided uncurated, with the amount varying by source and participant.

The source of this sequence is a woman of 80 years or more with acute or convalescent COVID-19. The rearranged chain carries TRBV5-1 and TRBJ2-1; the central 11 bases match TRBD1. Material for sequencing was peripheral blood. The DNA is as follows: TGCGCCAGTAGCCGGGACAGGGGGTTTAATGAGCAGTTCTTC. This gives the protein CASSRDRGFNEQFF.